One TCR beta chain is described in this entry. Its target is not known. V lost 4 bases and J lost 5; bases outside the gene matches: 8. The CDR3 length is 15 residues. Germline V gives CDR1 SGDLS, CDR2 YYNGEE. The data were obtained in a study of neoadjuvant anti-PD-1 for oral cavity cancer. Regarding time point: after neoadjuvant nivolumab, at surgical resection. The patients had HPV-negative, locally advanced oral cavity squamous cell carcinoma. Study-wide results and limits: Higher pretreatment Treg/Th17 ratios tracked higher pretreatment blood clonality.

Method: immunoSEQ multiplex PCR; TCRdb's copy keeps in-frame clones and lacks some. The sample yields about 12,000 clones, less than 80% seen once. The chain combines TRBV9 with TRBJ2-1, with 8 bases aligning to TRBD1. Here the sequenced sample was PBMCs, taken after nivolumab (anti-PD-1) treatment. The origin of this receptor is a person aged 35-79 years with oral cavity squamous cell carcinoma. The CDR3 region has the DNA TGTGCCAGCAGCCGTAGGACAGGGAGTAACAATGAGCAGTTCTTC. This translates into CASSRRTGSNNEQFF. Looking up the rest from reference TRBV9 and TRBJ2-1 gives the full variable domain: DSGVTQTPKHLITATGQRVTLRCSPRSGDLSVYWYQQSLDQGLQFLIQYYNGEERAKGNILERFSAQQFPDLHSELNLSSLELGDSALYFCASSRRTGSNNEQFFGPGTRLTVL.